Reported below is one T cell receptor (beta chain). The source of the sample is a study of control samples from healthy donors and cancer patients. Measured with immunoSEQ multiplex PCR; TCRdb has only the in-frame clones, and not every one. The data show roughly 18,000 clones, with roughly 80% seen just once and about 29% held by the top ten. V shed 8 bases and J shed 13 bases, with 15 bases lying between them. The V gene's germline CDR1 is MDHEN and CDR2 SYDVKM. The CDR3 totals 12 residues. This sequence was found in a woman between 65 and 79 years old with lung cancer. The rearrangement uses TRBV28 and TRBJ1-6; D not certain. Sequencing was carried out using PBMCs. CDR3 bases: TGTGCCAGCGGAGGTGGTGGACGTCCCCTCCACTTT. This sequence encodes CASGGGGRPLHF.